This TCR beta chain was recovered during a study of cytomegalovirus exposure and HLA in healthy donors. Germline-derived CDR1 and CDR2 are SEHNR and FQNEAQ (reference sequence). This CDR3 spans 17 amino acids. J gave up 3 bases and V 5 bases, and 8 bases lay outside the gene matches. Regarding this clone: Its antigen is as yet unknown.

Primers for the PCR totalled 60 Vbeta and 13 Jbeta. In the original workflow: A later analysis tallied roughly 77 million unique TCR beta chains, around 12 million of them shared. The repertoire was sequenced with immunoSEQ multiplex PCR; TCRdb's copy has only in-frame clones and lacks some. V, J and clone size are taken as reported in that table, and D and trimming were inferred from the DNA itself. The table shows 140,000 or so clones, with less than 9.5% occurring only once. Study results and limitations: Accurate HLA-A and HLA-B prediction from TCR beta sequences was reported for most subjects.

The source of this sequence is a male donor in good health and CMV-seronegative. The sequencing input was PBMCs. The V call is TRBV7-9, the J call TRBJ2-1, with 12 bases that match TRBD2. CDR3 sequence (DNA): TGTGCCAGCAGCGCCCAACTAGCGGGGGGCTTCTACAATGAGCAGTTCTTC. Its translation: CASSAQLAGGFYNEQFF.